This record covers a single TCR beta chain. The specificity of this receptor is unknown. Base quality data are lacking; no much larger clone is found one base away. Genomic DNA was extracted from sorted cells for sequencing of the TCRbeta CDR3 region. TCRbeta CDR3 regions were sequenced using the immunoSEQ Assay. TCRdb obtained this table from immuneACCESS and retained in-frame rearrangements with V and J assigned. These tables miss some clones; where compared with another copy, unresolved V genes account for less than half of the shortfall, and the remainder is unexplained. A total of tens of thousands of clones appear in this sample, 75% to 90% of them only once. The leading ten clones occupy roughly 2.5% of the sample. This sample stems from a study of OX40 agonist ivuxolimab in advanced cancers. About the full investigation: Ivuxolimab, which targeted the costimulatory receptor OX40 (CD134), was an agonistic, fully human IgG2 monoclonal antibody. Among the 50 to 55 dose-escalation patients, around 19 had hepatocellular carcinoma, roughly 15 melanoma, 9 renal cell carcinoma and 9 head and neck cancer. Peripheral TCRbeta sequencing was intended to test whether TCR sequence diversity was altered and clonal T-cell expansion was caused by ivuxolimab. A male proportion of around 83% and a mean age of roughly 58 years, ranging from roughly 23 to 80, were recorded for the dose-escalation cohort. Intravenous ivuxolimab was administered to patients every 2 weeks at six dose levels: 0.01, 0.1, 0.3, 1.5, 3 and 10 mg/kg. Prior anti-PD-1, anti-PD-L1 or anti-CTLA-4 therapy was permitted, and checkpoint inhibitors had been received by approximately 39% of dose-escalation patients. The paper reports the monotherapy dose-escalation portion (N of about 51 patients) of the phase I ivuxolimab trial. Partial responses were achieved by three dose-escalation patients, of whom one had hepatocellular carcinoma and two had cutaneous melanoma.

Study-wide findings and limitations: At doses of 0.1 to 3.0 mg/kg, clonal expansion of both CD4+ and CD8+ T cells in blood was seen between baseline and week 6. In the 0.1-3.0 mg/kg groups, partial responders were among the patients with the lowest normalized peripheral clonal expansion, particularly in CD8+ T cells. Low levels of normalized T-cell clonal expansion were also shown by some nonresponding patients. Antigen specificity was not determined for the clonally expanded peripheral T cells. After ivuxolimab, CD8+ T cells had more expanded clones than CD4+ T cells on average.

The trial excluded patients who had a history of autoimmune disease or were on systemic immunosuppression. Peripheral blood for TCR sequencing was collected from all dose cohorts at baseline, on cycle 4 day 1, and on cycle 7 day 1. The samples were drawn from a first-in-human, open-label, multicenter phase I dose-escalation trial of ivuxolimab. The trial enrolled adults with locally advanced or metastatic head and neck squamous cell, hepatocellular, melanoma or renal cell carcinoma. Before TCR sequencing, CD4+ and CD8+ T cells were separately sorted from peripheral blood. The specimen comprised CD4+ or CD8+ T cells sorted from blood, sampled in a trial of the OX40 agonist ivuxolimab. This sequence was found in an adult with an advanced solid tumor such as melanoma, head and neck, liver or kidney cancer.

The nucleotide sequence reads TGTGCCAGCAGCGCAGTCCCCTACAATGAGCAGTTCTTC. Its protein reads: CASSAVPYNEQFF. The rearranged segments are TRBV9 and TRBJ2-1; no D gene call is confident. V is reduced by 3 bases and J by 2 bases, leaving a spacing of 6 bases between them. From the germline V gene, CDR1 is SGDLS and CDR2 is YYNGEE. The CDR3 goes from the cysteine to the phenylalanine over 13 residues. Only the CDR3 portion is preserved as DNA: 39 bases, with reading frame beginning at the first base.